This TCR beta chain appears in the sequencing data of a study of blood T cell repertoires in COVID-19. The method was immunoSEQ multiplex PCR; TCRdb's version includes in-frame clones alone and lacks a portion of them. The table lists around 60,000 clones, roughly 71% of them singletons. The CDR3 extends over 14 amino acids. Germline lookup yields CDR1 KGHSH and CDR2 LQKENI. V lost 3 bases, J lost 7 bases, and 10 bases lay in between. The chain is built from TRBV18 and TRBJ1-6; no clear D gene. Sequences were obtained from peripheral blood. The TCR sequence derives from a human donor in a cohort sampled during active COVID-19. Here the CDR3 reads CASSPQVENSPLHF. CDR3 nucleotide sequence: TGTGCCAGCTCACCCCAGGTTGAGAATTCACCCCTCCACTTT.